This T cell receptor (beta chain) was identified during a study of T cell responses to AZD1222 COVID-19 vaccine. The CDR3 is made up of 14 amino acids. J gave up 6 bases and V 4 bases, and 6 bases lay outside the gene matches. Looked up from germline, CDR1 is MNHEY and CDR2 is SVGAGI. Assay: immunoSEQ multiplex PCR; the TCRdb copy retains only in-frame clones and omits some. The table records approximately 92,000 clones, approximately 90% of them present only once. The chain recombines TRBV6-5 with TRBJ2-7; 10 positions agree with TRBD1. The sample consisted of peripheral blood, taken on day 0 of AZD1222 vaccination. The source of this sequence is an adult in good health. The CDR3 loop reads CASSSPGTGVEQYF. CDR3 DNA sequence: TGTGCCAGCAGTTCCCCCGGGACAGGGGTCGAGCAGTACTTC.